These 17 T cell receptor beta chains originate from one sample sequenced in a study of T-cell reconstitution after alpha-beta-depleted transplantation in children. For these TCRs, the target antigens are not known. A library of TCRbeta sequences, prepared with unique molecular identifiers, was generated. TCRdb ran MiXCR on the PCR reads and lists one entry per CDR3 protein. The sample holds 250,000 to 300,000 distinct CDR3 sequences, 6.5% to 9% seen once. Study-level points and caveats: T-cell counts and diversity at one year following transplant were attributed mainly to newly produced T cells.

The input for sequencing was peripheral blood, taken 360 days after TCRalphabeta/CD19-depleted stem cell transplant. All receptors come from a female patient under 10 years old who had a stem cell transplant for Fanconi anemia, so the T cells may come from the graft donor.

This clonotype occurred once. A read error may be the cause here, since a much bigger clone is one base away. The chain is built from TRBV9 and TRBJ2-3; D remains ambiguous. Trimming cost V 3 bases and J 2 bases, with 13 bases left between them. CDR3 size: 15 residues. The germline CDR1 and CDR2 sequences are SGDLS and YYNGEE. CDR3 protein: CASSDQGPFTDTQYF. The CDR3 DNA reads as TGTGCCAGCAGCGATCAAGGGCCCTTCACAGATACGCAGTATTTT. The full variable domain, its missing parts supplied by reference TRBV9 and TRBJ2-3, is DSGVTQTPKHLITATGQRVTLRCSPRSGDLSVYWYQQSLDQGLQFLIQYYNGEERAKGNILERFSAQQFPDLHSELNLSSLELGDSALYFCASSDQGPFTDTQYFGPGTRLTVL.

The rearrangement uses TRBV20-1 and TRBJ1-5; maybe TRBD1 (5 bases). The length of the CDR3 is 15 residues. V was trimmed by 0 bases and J by 0 bases, leaving 9 bases between them. In germline, CDR1 is DFQATT, CDR2 SNEGSKA (reference sequence). In DNA, the CDR3 is TGCAGTGCTAGAGATGGGGGTTATAGCAATCAGCCCCAGCATTTT. Translating it yields CSARDGGYSNQPQHF.

The sample holds many counts of this clonotype. This rearrangement joins TRBV10-3 to TRBJ2-5, with D possibly matching TRBD2 (6 bases). Germline V CDR1 and CDR2: ENHRY, SYGVKD. Deletions cut 4 bases from V and 1 base from J, with 7 bases between. The CDR3 has 13 amino acids. CDR3 nucleotide sequence: TGTGCCATCAGTGCGGGACTCCAAGAGACCCAGTACTTC. Amino acids: CAISAGLQETQYF.

This clonotype was detected only a few times. The rearrangement links TRBV6-1 to TRBJ2-7; D tentatively fits TRBD1 or TRBD2 (5 bases each). Germline-derived CDR1 and CDR2 are MNHNS and SASEGT. The CDR3 has 16 amino acids. V lost 3 bases and J lost 3, with 18 bases in between. The chain's CDR3 is CASSETVGTWDYEQYF. DNA of the CDR3: TGTGCCAGCAGTGAGACCGTCGGGACCTGGGACTACGAGCAGTACTTC.

V usage is TRBV4-1 and J usage is TRBJ1-2, with D maybe TRBD1 (5 bases). With 0 bases removed from V and 8 bases from J, the gap between germline ends came to 10 bases. The CDR3 contains 13 residues. From germline, CDR1 is MGHRA and CDR2 YSYEKL. In DNA, the CDR3 is TGCGCCAGCAGCCAAGATTGGGGCGGAGGCTACACCTTC. It translates to CASSQDWGGGYTF.

The gene calls are TRBV15 and TRBJ1-3; TRBD1 aligns across 12 bases. The CDR3 has 15 amino acids. The V gene's germline CDR1 is LNHNV and CDR2 YYDKDF (reference sequence). After removal of 5 bases from V and 3 bases from J, the junction contained 2 bases not matched to a gene. As DNA, the CDR3 is TGTGCCACCAGCCGGGACAGGGGGCATGGAAACACCATATATTTT. Protein: CATSRDRGHGNTIYF.

This clonotype occurred many times. The rearrangement joins TRBV6-4 to TRBJ2-5; D is possibly TRBD2 (6 bases). Trimming shortened V by 10 bases and J by 13 bases, and 10 bases separated the two germline ends. Germline lookup yields CDR1 MRHNA and CDR2 SNTAGT. This CDR3 contains 8 residues. The CDR3 coding sequence is TGTGCCACTAAGGGAGGGTACTTC. Its protein product is CATKGGYF.

This clonotype was observed at least ten times. The chain joins TRBV28 to TRBJ2-1; unclear D gene. CDR1 and CDR2 (germline): MDHEN, SYDVKM. The V end lost 0 bases, the J end lost 6 bases, and 9 bases lay between the germline ends. The CDR3 spans 14 residues. The CDR3 reads CASSLWSSPNEQFF. CDR3 DNA sequence: TGTGCCAGCAGTTTATGGTCGAGCCCCAATGAGCAGTTCTTC.

This clonotype was observed a handful of times. The CDR3 DNA reads as TGTGCCAGCAGTTTTGGGACTTCCTATAATTCACCCCTCCACTTT. It is translated as CASSFGTSYNSPLHF. The J gene is TRBJ1-6, the V gene TRBV27; D perhaps matches TRBD1 (5 bases). Germline values: CDR1 MNHEY, CDR2 SMNVEV (reference sequence). Trimming took 3 bases from V and 1 from J, leaving 7 bases between them. This CDR3 contains 15 residues.

This clonotype showed up just a few times. V usage is TRBV11-2 and J usage is TRBJ1-4; perhaps TRBD1 as D (5 bases). Germline CDR1 reads SGHAT; CDR2 reads FQNNGV. This CDR3 has 14 residues. The V and J ends lost 4 bases and 4 bases respectively, with 10 bases between them. As DNA, the CDR3 is TGTGCCAGCAGCTCGGGACGGTTTAATGAAAAACTGTTTTTT. Residues: CASSSGRFNEKLFF.

This chain joins TRBV5-1 and TRBJ2-2; D remains ambiguous. This CDR3 comprises 13 residues. The germline gives CDR1 SGHRS, CDR2 YFSETQ. Trimming stripped 0 bases from V and 7 bases from J, with 7 bases between. CDR3 sequence: CASSLVPDGELFF. The DNA for the CDR3 is TGCGCCAGCAGCTTGGTCCCAGACGGGGAGCTGTTTTTT.

The J gene is TRBJ1-1, the V gene TRBV20-1; D remains ambiguous. Germline V gene data show CDR1 as DFQATT and CDR2 as SNEGSKA (reference sequence). This CDR3 has 14 amino acids. V shed 1 base and J shed 1 base, with 10 bases lying between them. The CDR3 region is CSARGGHENTEAFF. The CDR3 DNA is TGCAGTGCTAGAGGCGGGCACGAGAACACTGAAGCTTTCTTT.

In this sample, this clonotype turned up many times. The chain has TRBV5-1 and TRBJ2-7; 7 bases are a match to TRBD1. The CDR3 length is 15 residues. Trimming removed 6 bases from V and 4 bases from J; junction bases left unmatched: 13. The V gene's germline CDR1 is SGHRS and CDR2 YFSETQ. The CDR3 region is CASTNTDRRIYEQYF. The CDR3 coding sequence is TGCGCCAGCACTAACACGGACAGGAGGATATACGAGCAGTACTTC.

The V and J genes are TRBV5-1 and TRBJ1-4; TRBD1 aligns across 9 bases. The CDR3 has 14 residues. The trim removed 4 bases at V and 5 bases at J, leaving 3 bases unmatched. CDR1 SGHRS and CDR2 YFSETQ come from the germline V gene. In nucleotides, the CDR3 is TGCGCCAGCAGCCGGGACAGGGCAAATGAAAAACTGTTTTTT. It is translated as CASSRDRANEKLFF.

This clonotype turned up a few times. The V gene is TRBV6-5, the J gene TRBJ2-5, with D tentatively TRBD1 (5 bases). This CDR3 spans 14 amino acids. In germline, CDR1 is MNHEY, CDR2 SVGAGI. V was trimmed by 0 bases and J by 5 bases, leaving 10 bases between them. The CDR3 bases are TGTGCCAGCAGTTACTCATCAGGGTTCGAGACCCAGTACTTC. Its protein product is CASSYSSGFETQYF.

This clonotype occurred many times. This chain connects TRBV6-1 to TRBJ2-7; possible D gene TRBD1, 6 bases. V was cut by 5 bases and J by 5 bases, with 13 bases left in between. Germline assignment: CDR1 MNHNS and CDR2 SASEGT. This CDR3 region has 13 residues. CDR3 amino acids: CASSRDTLNEQYF. The CDR3 nucleotides read TGTGCCAGCAGTCGGGACACTCTTAACGAGCAGTACTTC.

This clonotype came up a few times. This rearrangement joins TRBV7-2 to TRBJ2-1; 7 bases agree with TRBD2. This CDR3 comprises 15 residues. V gave up 1 base and J gave up 3 bases; unmatched junction bases: 3. The germline V gene has CDR1 SGHTA and CDR2 FQGNSA. CDR3 coding DNA: TGTGCCAGCAGCTTAGGGACTAGAGACTACAATGAGCAGTTCTTC. Its protein is CASSLGTRDYNEQFF.